This T cell receptor (beta chain) was recovered during a study of graft-versus-host responses after intestinal transplantation. Study-wide background: The recipients all started with anti-thymocyte globulin induction and then took tacrolimus and steroids for 2 to 3 years. Study findings and constraints: Detected in recipient marrow were GvH clones, some of which were first observed in ileum or blood.

Clones were read by immunoSEQ multiplex PCR, and TCRdb kept only the in-frame ones, dropping some. The sample shows about 89,000 clones, about 94% of them seen only once. Trimming removed 0 bases from V and 3 bases from J, with 11 bases in between. The CDR3 totals 15 residues. Germline lookup yields CDR1 SGHNT and CDR2 YENEEA. This clone appeared a single time. Its antigen is as yet unknown. This clonotype was obtained from a human donor who was the organ donor for an intestinal transplant. Sequencing used unstimulated CD4+ T cells sorted from spleen or lymph node cells, obtained before transplant. This chain joins TRBV11-3 and TRBJ1-1; no firm D call. The CDR3 nucleotides are TGTGCCAGCAGCTTAGATTATTTTGGGGACACTGAAGCTTTCTTT. Encoded protein: CASSLDYFGDTEAFF.